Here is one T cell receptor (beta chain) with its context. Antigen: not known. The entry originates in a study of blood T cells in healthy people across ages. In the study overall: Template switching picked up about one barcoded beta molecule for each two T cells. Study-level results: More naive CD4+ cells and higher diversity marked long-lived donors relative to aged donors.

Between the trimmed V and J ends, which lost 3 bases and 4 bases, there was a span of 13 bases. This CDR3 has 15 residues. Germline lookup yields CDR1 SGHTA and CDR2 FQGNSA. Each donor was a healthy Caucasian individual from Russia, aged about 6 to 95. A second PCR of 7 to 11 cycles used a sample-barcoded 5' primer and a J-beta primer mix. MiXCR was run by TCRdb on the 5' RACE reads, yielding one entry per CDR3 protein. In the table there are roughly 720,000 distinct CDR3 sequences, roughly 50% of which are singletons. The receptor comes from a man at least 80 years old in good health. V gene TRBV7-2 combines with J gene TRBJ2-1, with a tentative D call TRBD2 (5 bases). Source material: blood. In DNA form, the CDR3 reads TGTGCCAGCAGCTTGTACAGACTAACATACAATGAGCAGTTCTTC. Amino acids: CASSLYRLTYNEQFF.